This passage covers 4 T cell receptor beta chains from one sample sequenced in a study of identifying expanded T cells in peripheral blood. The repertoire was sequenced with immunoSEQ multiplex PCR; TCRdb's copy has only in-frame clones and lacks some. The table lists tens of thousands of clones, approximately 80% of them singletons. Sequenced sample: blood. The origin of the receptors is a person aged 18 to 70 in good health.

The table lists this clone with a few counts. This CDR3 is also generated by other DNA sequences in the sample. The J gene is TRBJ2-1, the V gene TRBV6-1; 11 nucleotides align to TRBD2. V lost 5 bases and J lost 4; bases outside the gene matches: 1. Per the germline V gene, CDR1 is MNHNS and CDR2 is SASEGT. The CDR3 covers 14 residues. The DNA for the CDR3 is TGTGCCAGCAGTACTAGCGGGAGTTACAATGAGCAGTTCTTC. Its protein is CASSTSGSYNEQFF.

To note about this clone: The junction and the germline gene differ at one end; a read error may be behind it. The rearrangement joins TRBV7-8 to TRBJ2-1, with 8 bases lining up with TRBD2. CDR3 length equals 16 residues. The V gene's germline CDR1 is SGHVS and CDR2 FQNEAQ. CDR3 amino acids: CASSPPWAGGPSFSVF. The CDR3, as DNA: TGTGCCAGCAGCCCTCCTTGGGCGGGAGGTCCGTCTTTTTCGGTCTTC. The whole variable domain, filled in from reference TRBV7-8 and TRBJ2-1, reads GAGVSQSPRYKVAKRGQDVALRCDPISGHVSLFWYQQALGQGPEFLTYFQNEAQLDKSGLPSDRFFAERPEGSVSTLKIQRTQQEDSAVYLCASSPPWAGGPSFSVFGPGTRLTVL.

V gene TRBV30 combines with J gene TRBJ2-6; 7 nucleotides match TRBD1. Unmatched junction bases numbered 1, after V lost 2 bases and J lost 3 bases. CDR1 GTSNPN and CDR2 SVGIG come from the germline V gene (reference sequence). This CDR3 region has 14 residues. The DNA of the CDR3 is TGTGCCTGGAGTAACAGGGGTGGGGCCAACGTCCTGACTTTC. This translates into CAWSNRGGANVLTF.

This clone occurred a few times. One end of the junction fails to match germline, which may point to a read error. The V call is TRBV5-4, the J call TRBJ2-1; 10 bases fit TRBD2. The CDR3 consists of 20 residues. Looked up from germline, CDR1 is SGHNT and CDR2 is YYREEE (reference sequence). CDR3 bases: TGTGCCAGCAGATTGGGGGCTGGGGCTAGCGGGAGCCCCAGTGACAATGAGCAGTTCTTC. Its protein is CASRLGAGASGSPSDNEQFF.